These 17 T cell receptor beta chains share one sample of origin, sequenced in a study of T-cell memory formation after mild COVID-19. TCRdb redid the calling of the 5' RACE reads with MiXCR, one entry per CDR3 protein. The sample contains about 200,000 distinct CDR3 sequences, around 9.5% of which appear only once. Input material: PBMCs or a T cell subset sorted from them (not recorded which). These TCRs come from a man between 18 and 29 years old who had mild COVID-19 (a few samples of this study predate the infection). Cell type and time point are not known.

This clonotype was counted at least ten times. V and J are TRBV19 and TRBJ1-1; no reliable D call. V was trimmed by 5 bases and J by 11 bases, leaving 15 bases between them. The length of the CDR3 is 12 residues. Germline V gene sequence: CDR1 LNHDA, CDR2 SQIVND (reference sequence). DNA for the CDR3: TGTGCCAGTAGTCCCCGTGAGGGTGGGGCTTTCTTT. This encodes CASSPREGGAFF.

Here the CDR3 DNA reads TGTGCCACCAGTGGAGTATCAGATACGCAGTATTTT. It specifies CATSGVSDTQYF. V and J are TRBV24-1 and TRBJ2-3, with D uncertain. The CDR3 spans 12 residues. Germline V CDR1 and CDR2: KGHDR, SFDVKD. The V and J ends lost 5 bases and 4 bases respectively, with 6 bases between them.

In its sample, this clonotype was seen a few times. The gene calls are TRBV9 and TRBJ2-3; 15 nucleotides match TRBD2. CDR3 length: 19 residues. V was clipped by 3 bases and J by 6 bases; unmatched bases: 14. The germline gives CDR1 SGDLS, CDR2 YYNGEE. The DNA of the CDR3 is TGTGCCAGCAGCGCCCGGACTAGCGGGGGGGCCCGGCCATTGGATACGCAGTATTTT. It yields the protein CASSARTSGGARPLDTQYF.

CDR3 sequence: CASSLTSSTDTQYF. CDR3 coding DNA: TGTGCCAGCAGCCTGACCTCTAGCACAGATACGCAGTATTTT. The V call is TRBV7-9, the J call TRBJ2-3; unclear D gene. The CDR3 contains 14 residues. Germline CDR1 reads SEHNR; CDR2 reads FQNEAQ (reference sequence). The V end lost 5 bases, the J end lost 0 bases, and 9 bases lay between the germline ends.

This clonotype was counted many times. The rearrangement joins TRBV7-3 to TRBJ2-2; the match to TRBD1 covers 11 bases. This CDR3 spans 18 amino acids. Germline lookup yields CDR1 SGHTA and CDR2 FQGTGA. Trimming removed 3 bases from V and 4 bases from J; junction bases left unmatched: 10. The CDR3 loop reads CASSFSGQGARSTGELFF. The DNA for the CDR3 is TGTGCCAGCAGCTTCTCCGGACAGGGGGCGCGCAGCACCGGGGAGCTGTTTTTT. Complete variable domain (other parts from reference TRBV7-3 and TRBJ2-2): GAGVSQTPSNKVTEKGKYVELRCDPISGHTALYWYRQSLGQGPEFLIYFQGTGAADDSGLPNDRFFAVRPEGSVSTLKIQRTERGDSAVYLCASSFSGQGARSTGELFFGEGSRLTVL.

This clonotype was detected ten times or more. The rearrangement uses TRBV4-3 and TRBJ2-7, with a tentative D call TRBD1 (6 bases). Trimming stripped 4 bases from V and 3 bases from J, with 13 bases between. Per germline, CDR1 LGHNA and CDR2 YSLEER. This CDR3 comprises 14 residues. The CDR3 is CASSRETGLYEQYF. The CDR3 nucleotides are TGCGCCAGCAGCCGAGAGACAGGTCTCTACGAGCAGTACTTC.

This clonotype was counted at least ten times. V usage is TRBV24-1 and J usage is TRBJ1-5, with 7 nucleotides matching TRBD1. Trimming took 5 bases from V and 2 from J; bases not matched to a gene: 5. CDR1 is KGHDR, CDR2 SFDVKD, per germline. The CDR3 runs 15 residues. The CDR3 DNA follows: TGTGCCACCAGTGGGACAGGCGTCGGCAATCAGCCCCAGCATTTT. Translated: CATSGTGVGNQPQHF.

There are many counts of this clonotype. The junction departs from the called germline gene at one end, perhaps through a read error. This chain connects TRBV7-2 to TRBJ1-2; perhaps TRBD1 as D (5 bases). The CDR3 covers 14 residues. Germline V gives CDR1 SGHTA, CDR2 FQGNSA. CDR3: CASNLSGTNYGYTF. The CDR3 coding sequence is TGTGCCAGCAACTTAAGTGGGACCAACTATGGCTACACCTTC. Based on the CDR3 plus reference TRBV7-2 and TRBJ1-2, the full variable domain is GAGVSQSPSNKVTEKGKDVELRCDPISGHTALYWYRQSLGQGLEFLIYFQGNSAPDKSGLPSDRFSAERTGGSVSTLTIQRTQQEDSAVYLCASNLSGTNYGYTFGSGTRLTVV.

This clonotype was recorded at least ten times. This chain joins TRBV29-1 and TRBJ1-2; D may be TRBD1 (6 bases). The V gene's germline CDR1 is SQVTM and CDR2 ANQGSEA. This CDR3 region has 16 residues. Trimming removed 4 bases from V and 4 bases from J, with 22 bases in between. This CDR3 reads CSVATSQWGASYGYTF. CDR3 sequence (DNA): TGCAGCGTTGCTACATCGCAATGGGGGGCCTCCTATGGCTACACCTTC.

The chain couples TRBV7-9 to TRBJ1-2, with D possibly matching TRBD1 (5 bases). CDR1 is SEHNR, CDR2 FQNEAQ, per germline (reference sequence). V gave up 5 bases and J gave up 0 bases, with 16 bases separating them. The CDR3 is 16 residues long. CDR3 region: CASSPWDERANYGYTF. CDR3 in DNA: TGTGCCAGCAGCCCATGGGACGAAAGAGCTAACTATGGCTACACCTTC.

This clonotype was counted between two and nine times. This chain links TRBV10-3 with TRBJ2-2, with D perhaps being TRBD1 or TRBD2 (5 bases each). Trimming shortened V by 5 bases and J by 1 base, and 14 bases separated the two germline ends. The CDR3 totals 16 residues. CDR1 is ENHRY and CDR2 is SYGVKD in the germline V gene. CDR3 amino acids: CAISFPGTGNTGELFF. CDR3 sequence (DNA): TGTGCCATCAGTTTCCCCGGGACGGGGAACACCGGGGAGCTGTTTTTT.

This clonotype was counted many times. This chain connects TRBV15 to TRBJ2-5; 12 bases agree with TRBD2. CDR1 LNHNV and CDR2 YYDKDF come from the germline V gene (reference sequence). V gave up 5 bases and J gave up 2 bases; unmatched junction bases: 3. CDR3 length: 15 residues. The CDR3, as DNA: TGTGCCACCAGCCCTGGACTAGCGGGGCAAGAGACCCAGTACTTC. Its translation: CATSPGLAGQETQYF.

In its sample, this clonotype was seen a few times. V gene TRBV5-5 combines with J gene TRBJ2-5; 11 nucleotides line up with TRBD2. The CDR3 loop spans 14 amino acids. V trimming: 3 bases; J trimming: 4 bases; junction bases outside the gene matches: 2. CDR1 is SGHKS, CDR2 YYEKEE, per germline (reference sequence). The CDR3 nucleotides read TGTGCCAGCAGCTCCGGGACTAGCGGAGAGACCCAGTACTTC. Translated, it gives CASSSGTSGETQYF.

This clonotype was seen more than once but under ten times. The chain uses TRBV7-2 and TRBJ2-1, with D possibly called TRBD1 or TRBD2 (5 bases each). Trimming cost V 1 base and J 5 bases, with 9 bases left between them. This CDR3 comprises 14 residues. Germline V CDR1 and CDR2: SGHTA, FQGNSA. CDR3 residues: CASSLGGYNNEQFF. Written as DNA, the CDR3 is TGTGCCAGCAGCTTAGGGGGGTACAACAATGAGCAGTTCTTC.

The V and J genes are TRBV6-2 or TRBV6-3 and TRBJ1-1, with a tentative D call TRBD1 (5 bases). The germline V and J ends were trimmed by 10 bases and 2 bases, with 14 bases remaining between them. The CDR3 runs 13 residues. The germline V gene encodes CDR1 MNHEY and CDR2 SVGEGT. CDR3: CATRDEPNTEAFF. The CDR3 DNA sequence: TGTGCCACAAGGGACGAGCCCAACACTGAAGCTTTCTTT.

The chain employs TRBV2 and TRBJ2-3; perhaps TRBD1 as D (6 bases). The CDR3 runs 14 residues. Trimming stripped 6 bases from V and 2 bases from J, with 12 bases between. CDR1 and CDR2 from the germline V gene are SNHLY and FYNNEI. The CDR3 coding sequence is TGTGCCAGCAGGGACAGAAGCCCCACAGATACGCAGTATTTT. Translation: CASRDRSPTDTQYF. Using reference TRBV2 and TRBJ2-3 for the parts outside the CDR3, the full variable domain is EPEVTQTPSHQVTQMGQEVILRCVPISNHLYFYWYRQILGQKVEFLVSFYNNEISEKSEIFDDQFSVERPDGSNFTLKIRSTKLEDSAMYFCASRDRSPTDTQYFGPGTRLTVL.

This clonotype was counted at least ten times. V is TRBV5-1 and J is TRBJ2-1, with 12 bases that match TRBD2. Losses at the gene ends were 5 bases for V and 4 bases for J; bases not matched to a gene: 4. The CDR3 has 15 amino acids. The germline CDR1 and CDR2 sequences are SGHRS and YFSETQ. CDR3 sequence reads: CASRLAGGPYNEQFF. As DNA, the CDR3 is TGCGCCAGCAGACTAGCGGGGGGCCCTTACAATGAGCAGTTCTTC.